This is a list of T cell receptor beta chains from one sample in a study of blood T cell repertoires in COVID-19. The table came from immunoSEQ multiplex PCR; TCRdb's copy has only in-frame clones and leaves some out. The top ten hold roughly 2.5% of the sample, which has some 49,000 clones, roughly 80% seen once. The sequencing sample was made of peripheral blood. Source of these receptors: a woman aged 60-70 years with acute or convalescent COVID-19. Both conserved end residues are part of each CDR3. D genes are given only for firm matches. A row's size may be missing; if present it is once, few, many or a size class.

D: -; size: -; V: TRBV7-9; J: TRBJ1-2; CDR3: CASSLGGLGYGYTF; DNA: TGTGCCAGCAGCTTGGGGGGGCTCGGCTATGGCTACACCTTC
D: -; size: -; V: TRBV7-6; J: TRBJ2-7; CDR3: CASSPGGLSYYEQYF; DNA: TGTGCCAGCAGCCCCGGAGGCCTCTCCTACTACGAGCAGTACTTC
D: TRBD1; size: -; V: TRBV19; J: TRBJ1-2; CDR3: CASKGAPGDGYTF; DNA: TGTGCCAGTAAGGGGGCGCCGGGGGATGGCTACACCTTC
D: -; size: -; V: TRBV28; J: TRBJ1-5; CDR3: CASKEGGVGNQPQHF; DNA: TGTGCCAGCAAAGAGGGGGGGGTGGGCAATCAGCCCCAGCATTTT
D: TRBD1; size: once; V: TRBV3-1/TRBV3-2; J: TRBJ1-2; CDR3: CASSQRTGEGYTF; DNA: TGTGCCAGCAGCCAGAGGACAGGGGAAGGCTACACCTTC
D: TRBD2; size: -; V: TRBV9; J: TRBJ2-3; CDR3: CASSETAGVGTDTQYF; DNA: TGTGCCAGCAGCGAGACGGCGGGAGTCGGAACAGATACGCAGTATTTT
D: TRBD1; size: once; V: TRBV19; J: TRBJ1-6; CDR3: CASSVRDREDSPLHF; DNA: TGTGCCAGTAGTGTCCGGGACAGGGAGGACTCACCCCTCCACTTT
D: TRBD1; size: medium-sized; V: TRBV7-6; J: TRBJ1-3; CDR3: CASSSRQGLAGNTIYF; DNA: TGTGCCAGCAGCTCCCGACAGGGATTAGCTGGAAACACCATATATTTT
D: -; size: -; V: TRBV9; J: TRBJ1-2; CDR3: CASSPPPEEPYGYTF; DNA: TGTGCCAGCAGCCCCCCCCCTGAGGAGCCCTATGGCTACACCTTC
D: -; size: -; V: TRBV27; J: TRBJ2-3; CDR3: CASSWSVSTDTQYF; DNA: TGTGCCAGCAGTTGGTCGGTGAGCACAGATACGCAGTATTTT
D: -; size: once; V: TRBV27; J: TRBJ1-5; CDR3: CASSLREPQPQHF; DNA: TGTGCCAGCAGTTTACGGGAGCCCCAGCCCCAGCATTTT
D: -; size: once; V: TRBV6-1; J: TRBJ1-1; CDR3: CASSGRMGNTEAFF; DNA: TGTGCCAGCAGTGGGCGGATGGGGAACACTGAAGCTTTCTTT
D: -; size: -; V: TRBV2; J: TRBJ2-3; CDR3: CASSEQGSTDTQYF; DNA: TGTGCCAGCAGTGAACAGGGGAGTACAGATACGCAGTATTTT
D: TRBD2; size: few; V: TRBV7-9; J: TRBJ2-2; CDR3: CASSPGAVGLANTGELFF; DNA: TGTGCCAGCAGCCCGGGGGCGGTTGGACTAGCAAACACCGGGGAGCTGTTTTTT
D: -; size: -; V: TRBV6-5; J: TRBJ2-5; CDR3: CASNQGGVQETQYF; DNA: TGTGCCAGCAACCAGGGGGGAGTCCAAGAGACCCAGTACTTC
D: TRBD1; size: -; V: TRBV18; J: TRBJ2-6; CDR3: CASSGQGAWGANVLTF; DNA: TGTGCCAGCTCGGGACAGGGGGCTTGGGGGGCCAACGTCCTGACTTTC
D: -; size: once; V: TRBV7-8; J: TRBJ2-2; CDR3: CASSLQGLNTGELFF; DNA: TGTGCCAGCAGCTTACAGGGATTGAACACCGGGGAGCTGTTTTTT
D: TRBD1; size: -; V: TRBV6-5; J: TRBJ1-4; CDR3: CASSYSLNRGHEKLFF; DNA: TGTGCCAGCAGTTACTCCTTAAACAGGGGGCATGAAAAACTGTTTTTT
D: -; size: -; V: TRBV6-4; J: TRBJ1-3; CDR3: CASTTETGNTIYF; DNA: TGTGCCAGCACGACAGAAACCGGAAACACCATATATTTT
D: TRBD2; size: few; V: TRBV7-2; J: TRBJ2-5; CDR3: CASSATSGGPHRHF; DNA: TGTGCCAGCAGCGCGACTAGCGGGGGGCCTCACCGACACTTC
D: TRBD1; size: -; V: TRBV28; J: TRBJ1-5; CDR3: CASSSLGSARDRGQPQHF; DNA: TGTGCCAGCAGTTCTCTAGGTTCTGCTCGGGACAGGGGTCAGCCCCAGCATTTT
D: -; size: -; V: TRBV19; J: TRBJ2-1; CDR3: CASGRRGPDNEQFF; DNA: TGTGCCAGTGGCCGGAGGGGGCCCGACAATGAGCAGTTCTTC
D: -; size: few; V: TRBV2; J: TRBJ2-2; CDR3: CASSSQGSNTGELFF; DNA: TGTGCCAGCAGTAGCCAGGGGTCGAACACCGGGGAGCTGTTTTTT